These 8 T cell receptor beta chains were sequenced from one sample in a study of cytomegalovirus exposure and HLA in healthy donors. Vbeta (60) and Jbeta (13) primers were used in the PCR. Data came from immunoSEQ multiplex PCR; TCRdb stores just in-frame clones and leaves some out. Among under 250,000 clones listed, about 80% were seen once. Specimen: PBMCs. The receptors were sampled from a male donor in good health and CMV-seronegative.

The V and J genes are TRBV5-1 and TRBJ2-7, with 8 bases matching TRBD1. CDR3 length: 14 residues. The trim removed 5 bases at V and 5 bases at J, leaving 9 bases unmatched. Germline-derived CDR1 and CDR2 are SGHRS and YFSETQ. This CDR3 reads CASSPRTGHHEQYF. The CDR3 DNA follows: TGCGCCAGCAGTCCTCGGACAGGGCACCACGAGCAGTACTTC.

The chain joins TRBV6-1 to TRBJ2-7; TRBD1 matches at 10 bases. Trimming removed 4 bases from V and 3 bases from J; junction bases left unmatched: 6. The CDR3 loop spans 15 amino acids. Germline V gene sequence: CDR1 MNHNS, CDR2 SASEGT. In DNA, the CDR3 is TGTGCCAGCAGTGCTCCGGGACAGGGGAACTACGAGCAGTACTTC. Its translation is CASSAPGQGNYEQYF.

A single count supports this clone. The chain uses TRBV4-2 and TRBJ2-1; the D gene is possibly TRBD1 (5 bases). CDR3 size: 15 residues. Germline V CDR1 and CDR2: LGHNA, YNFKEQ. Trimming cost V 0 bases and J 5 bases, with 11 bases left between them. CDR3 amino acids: CASSQDLGADNEQFF. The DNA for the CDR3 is TGTGCCAGCAGCCAAGATTTAGGGGCGGACAATGAGCAGTTCTTC.

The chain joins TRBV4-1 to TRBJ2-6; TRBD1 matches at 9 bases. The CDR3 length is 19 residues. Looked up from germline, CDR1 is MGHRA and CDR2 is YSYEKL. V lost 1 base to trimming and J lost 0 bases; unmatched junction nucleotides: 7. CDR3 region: CASSQVGTGLGSGANVLTF. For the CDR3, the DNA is TGCGCCAGCAGCCAAGTGGGGACAGGGTTAGGCTCTGGGGCCAACGTCCTGACTTTC.

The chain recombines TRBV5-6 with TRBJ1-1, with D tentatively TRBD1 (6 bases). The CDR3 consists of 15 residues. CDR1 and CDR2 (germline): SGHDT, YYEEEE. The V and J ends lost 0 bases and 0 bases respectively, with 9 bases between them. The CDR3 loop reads CASSLGDTMNTEAFF. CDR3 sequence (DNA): TGTGCCAGCAGCTTGGGGGACACCATGAACACTGAAGCTTTCTTT.

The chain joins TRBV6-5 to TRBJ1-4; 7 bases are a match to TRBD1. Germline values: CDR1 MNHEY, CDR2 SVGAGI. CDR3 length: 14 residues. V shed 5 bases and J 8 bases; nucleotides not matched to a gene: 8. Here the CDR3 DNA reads TGTGCCAGCAGTCGAGGTCAGGGGGTCGAAAAACTGTTTTTT. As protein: CASSRGQGVEKLFF.

For the CDR3, the DNA is TGTGCCAGCAGGTTAGGACAGGGCTATGGCTACACCTTC. Protein: CASRLGQGYGYTF. The rearrangement links TRBV6-1 to TRBJ1-2; TRBD1 matches 8 bases. CDR1 is MNHNS and CDR2 is SASEGT in the germline V gene. Trimming took 6 bases from V and 4 from J; bases not matched to a gene: 4. CDR3 length: 13 residues.

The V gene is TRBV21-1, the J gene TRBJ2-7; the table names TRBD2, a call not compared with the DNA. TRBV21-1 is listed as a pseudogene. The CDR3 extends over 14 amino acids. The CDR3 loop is CASRISRFPYEQYF. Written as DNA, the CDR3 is TGTGCCAGCCGAATTTCGAGGTTTCCCTACGAGCAGTACTTC.